Each of the 9 T cell receptor beta chains below was sequenced from the same sample in a study of T cell repertoires in cytomegalovirus infection. MiXCR, run by TCRdb on the reads, gives a single entry per CDR3 protein. The table includes about 140,000 distinct CDR3 sequences, about 6.3% detected once. Input material: PBMCs. These receptors came from a human donor in good health (CMV status not recorded). Some clones in this sample may be carry-over from other donors' samples.

This clonotype showed up many times. The rearrangement uses TRBV9 and TRBJ1-2; D ambiguous. The CDR3 loop spans 12 amino acids. V gave up 6 bases and J gave up 1 base, with 7 bases separating them. Germline assignment: CDR1 SGDLS and CDR2 YYNGEE. This CDR3 reads CASNRDNYGYTF. DNA of the CDR3: TGTGCCAGCAACCGAGATAACTATGGCTACACCTTC. Full variable domain (missing parts from reference TRBV9 and TRBJ1-2): DSGVTQTPKHLITATGQRVTLRCSPRSGDLSVYWYQQSLDQGLQFLIQYYNGEERAKGNILERFSAQQFPDLHSELNLSSLELGDSALYFCASNRDNYGYTFGSGTRLTVV.

This clonotype occurred a few times. V gene TRBV5-1 combines with J gene TRBJ1-6; 8 bases map to TRBD1. Per the germline V gene, CDR1 is SGHRS and CDR2 is YFSETQ. CDR3 size: 16 residues. V lost 4 bases to trimming and J lost 5 bases; unmatched junction nucleotides: 8. CDR3 DNA sequence: TGCGCCAGCAGCCAACTTCCGGGACAGGATAATTCACCCCTCCACTTT. This translates into CASSQLPGQDNSPLHF.

This clonotype came up many times. The rearrangement uses TRBV7-2 and TRBJ1-3; D gene ambiguous. The germline V gene encodes CDR1 SGHTA and CDR2 FQGNSA. The length of the CDR3 is 15 residues. V was cut by 5 bases and J by 0 bases, with 11 bases left in between. The CDR3 spells CASSPHAGSGNTIYF. The CDR3 nucleotides are TGTGCCAGCAGCCCCCACGCTGGCTCTGGAAACACCATATATTTT.

The table lists this clonotype with many counts. CDR3 bases: TGTGCCAGCAGCTTCACAACCGGGACTAGCGGTTACAATGAGCAGTTCTTC. It is translated as CASSFTTGTSGYNEQFF. The J gene is TRBJ2-1, the V gene TRBV11-2, with 11 bases matching TRBD2. With V trimmed by 3 bases and J by 4 bases, 8 bases remained unmatched. Germline V gene sequence: CDR1 SGHAT, CDR2 FQNNGV. This CDR3 has 17 residues. The full variable domain, in which reference TRBV11-2 and TRBJ2-1 provide the parts outside the CDR3, is EAGVAQSPRYKIIEKRQSVAFWCNPISGHATLYWYQQILGQGPKLLIQFQNNGVVDDSQLPKDRFSAERLKGVDSTLKIQPAKLEDSAVYLCASSFTTGTSGYNEQFFGPGTRLTVL.

The chain links TRBV20-1 to TRBJ2-1, with 8 bases lining up with TRBD2. V was clipped by 1 base and J by 8 bases; unmatched bases: 13. The CDR3 runs to 16 residues. Germline V lookup: CDR1 DFQATT, CDR2 SNEGSKA (reference sequence). The CDR3 coding sequence is TGCAGTGCTAGAGTTGCCCGGGGGGGCCTAAGGTATGAGCAGTTCTTC. It specifies CSARVARGGLRYEQFF.

This clonotype was counted ten times or more. This chain links TRBV6-8 with TRBJ1-1; D may be TRBD1 (5 bases). Germline-derived CDR1 and CDR2 are MNHGY and SAAAGT. The CDR3 is 13 residues long. CDR3 residues: CAPRGVRNTEAFF. The CDR3 nucleotides read TGTGCGCCTCGAGGGGTGAGAAACACTGAAGCTTTCTTT.

In its sample, this clonotype was seen many times. The chain has TRBV28 and TRBJ2-1, with 10 positions matching TRBD2. Germline trimming cut 5 bases from V and 2 bases from J; bases unmatched to any gene: 15. The CDR3 loop spans 19 amino acids. Germline CDR1 and CDR2: MDHEN and SYDVKM. DNA for the CDR3: TGTGCCAGCAGTCCCCGGCTAGCGGGGGTCCCTATCCCCTACAATGAGCAGTTCTTC. As protein: CASSPRLAGVPIPYNEQFF. The complete variable domain, with remaining parts taken from reference TRBV28 and TRBJ2-1, reads DVKVTQSSRYLVKRTGEKVFLECVQDMDHENMFWYRQDPGLGLRLIYFSYDVKMKEKGDIPEGYSVSREKKERFSLILESASTNQTSMYLCASSPRLAGVPIPYNEQFFGPGTRLTVL.

There are a few counts of this clonotype. The chain joins TRBV28 to TRBJ2-5, with D perhaps assigned TRBD1 or TRBD2 (5 bases each). Germline lookup yields CDR1 MDHEN and CDR2 SYDVKM. This CDR3 contains 15 residues. Trimming removed 7 bases from V and 4 bases from J, with 19 bases in between. The CDR3, as DNA: TGTGCCAGCAACCAGGGTAGAATCCGGGGAGAGACCCAGTACTTC. It translates to CASNQGRIRGETQYF.

The table lists this clonotype with many counts. J is TRBJ2-2 and V is TRBV19, with D tentatively TRBD2 (6 bases). The V gene's germline CDR1 is LNHDA and CDR2 SQIVND (reference sequence). The CDR3 has 15 amino acids. With 1 base removed from V and 6 bases from J, the gap between germline ends came to 12 bases. Here the CDR3 reads CASSIGGAPPGELFF. DNA of the CDR3: TGTGCCAGTAGTATAGGCGGGGCGCCCCCCGGGGAGCTGTTTTTT.